These T cell receptor beta chains were read from a single sample in a study of OX40 agonist ivuxolimab in advanced cancers. Measured with immunoSEQ multiplex PCR; TCRdb has only the in-frame clones, and not every one. The sample consists of roughly 60,000 clones, 85% to 95% of them appearing once. This specimen was CD4+ or CD8+ T cells sorted from blood, taken in a trial of the OX40 agonist ivuxolimab. The receptors come from an adult with an advanced solid tumor such as melanoma, head and neck, liver or kidney cancer. Both conserved end residues are part of each CDR3. A D gene is named only where the DNA matches it firmly. Expanded clones get a size class; other rows say once, few or many, or leave the size out.

CDR3 length,J gene,V gene,clone size,D gene,CDR3 protein,CDR3 DNA
13,TRBJ1-5,TRBV30,.,TRBD1,CAWSPDRVQPQHF,TGTGCCTGGAGTCCGGACAGGGTTCAGCCCCAGCATTTT
15,TRBJ2-1,TRBV9,.,.,CASSDQVDGLQGQFF,TGTGCCAGCAGCGATCAGGTGGACGGGCTACAAGGGCAGTTCTTC
12,TRBJ1-1,TRBV6-1,.,.,CASTRGNTEAFF,TGTGCCAGCACTCGGGGGAACACTGAAGCTTTCTTT
14,TRBJ2-7,TRBV6-4,.,.,CASSDTERGGEQYF,TGTGCCAGCAGTGACACCGAAAGGGGTGGGGAGCAGTACTTC
14,TRBJ1-1,TRBV15,.,.,CATSRGTENTEAFF,TGTGCCACCAGCAGAGGGACCGAAAACACTGAAGCTTTCTTT
11,TRBJ1-2,TRBV6-5,once,.,CASREQWGYTF,TGTGCCAGCAGAGAACAGTGGGGCTACACCTTC
13,TRBJ2-3,TRBV27,.,.,CASRGTGGDTQYF,TGTGCCAGCAGGGGCACCGGAGGAGATACGCAGTATTTT
14,TRBJ2-2,TRBV2,once,.,CASGGDSYTGELFF,TGTGCCAGCGGGGGGGACAGTTACACCGGGGAGCTGTTTTTT
18,TRBJ1-4,TRBV27,.,.,CASSLDAGTGRINEKLFF,TGTGCCAGCAGTTTGGATGCCGGGACCGGAAGAATTAATGAAAAACTGTTTTTT
20,TRBJ2-5,TRBV7-2,.,TRBD2,CASSLAPQTSGIALSETQYF,TGTGCCAGCAGCTTAGCCCCTCAGACTAGCGGGATAGCTCTTTCCGAGACCCAGTACTTC
16,TRBJ2-3,TRBV7-2,.,TRBD1,CASSSHGTGNTDTQYF,TGTGCCAGCAGCTCCCACGGGACAGGGAACACAGATACGCAGTATTTT
14,TRBJ2-1,TRBV5-1,.,.,CASSLGEPGAEQFF,TGCGCCAGCAGCCTCGGGGAGCCAGGGGCTGAGCAGTTCTTC